This T cell receptor beta chain was profiled in a study of cytomegalovirus exposure and HLA in healthy donors (dated 2017 in TCRdb). Background on the whole study: An earlier analysis of 587 of the donors reported roughly 300 Gb of sequence data and 117 million unique TCR beta sequences obtained from around 180 million T cells. The genetic ancestry cluster associated with self-reported Caucasian donors included around four fifths of the approximately 430 genotyped donors. Alongside the repertoire data, information on donor age, sex, ethnicity and CMV serostatus was compiled. Typing coverage varied by locus: about 629-640 donors for A, B, C, DRB1 and DQB1; approximately 560 for DQA1; around 610 for DPA1; roughly 470 for DPB1. The study profiled the T cell repertoires of around 700 subjects by immunosequencing and related them to cytomegalovirus serostatus. On average, about 240,000 unique TCR beta nucleotide sequences were sequenced per donor among fewer than 500 genotyped donors of the cohort, with roughly 18% of those sequences being non-productive. An early release covering 500 to 750 HLA-typed donors comprised about 310 gigabases of sequencing data and around 80 million unique TCR sequences. An earlier analysis of some 500 of the donors used high-throughput TCR beta sequencing to judge whether each TCR beta V gene segment behaved as functional or pseudogenic. The study combined high-throughput TCR immunosequencing, statistical association of individual TCRs with disease status, and machine learning to predict cytomegalovirus infection status. Rather than using new phenotypic data, the later analysis identified candidate immune exposures from TCR beta sequences and from how often those sequences occurred across donors. In addition to the first cohort of 650 to 750 subjects, a separate validation cohort of about 120 different subjects was used. In a later genetic analysis, genome-wide SNP genotypes for 398 of the 666 donors were used, and that subset was treated as a discovery cohort. Because of strong linkage in the cohort, four to six DR-DQ haplotypes were treated as single units for association and clustering. HLA typing included class I and class II loci at four-digit resolution. The study aimed to test whether signatures of past pathogen exposure could be identified by cataloging public T cell receptors. All discovery cohort repertoires had been generated using a single sequencing platform. A later analysis re-examined previously published TCR beta repertoires from around 670 donors and added high-resolution HLA genotyping to investigate patterns of TCR occurrence. What the research found in general, with its limitations: A later analysis reported that several top co-occurrence clusters appeared linked to parvovirus B19, influenza, CMV and Epstein-Barr virus. In a later analysis, the rate of TCR association differed among HLA loci, with DRB1 alleles having the most associated TCRs and HLA-C alleles having the fewest. According to a later analysis, most CMV-associated TCR beta chains appeared to be HLA-restricted, and the HLA associations seemed to be driven largely by CMV exposure. Strong co-occurrence of HLA alleles, especially DR and DQ, made assigning TCR associations to individual alleles difficult. A further reported finding was that TCR beta sequences accurately predicted the HLA-A and HLA-B alleles for most subjects in the first cohort. A later analysis found that HLA-associated TCR beta chains were more clonally expanded and had lower generation probabilities than equally common non-associated chains. In a later genetic analysis, fewer N-insertions in productive TCRs were reported among donors in an Asian-associated ancestry cluster than the roughly 700-donor mean. A few of the identified cytomegalovirus-associated TCR beta chains were confirmed in vitro to be specific for cytomegalovirus antigens. The only immune exposure information available for the cohort was CMV serostatus. A later genetic analysis associated a missense DCLRE1C variant with V-gene and J-gene trimming of TCR beta chains, and an independent cohort replicated the association. At a false discovery rate of 0.05, a later analysis linked about 16,000 TCR beta sequences to specific HLA alleles. HLA typing was unavailable for some donors at each locus, so association tests used only the typed subset. Correlated functional status among segregating V segments might be attributable to linkage disequilibrium, but an unknown experimental factor could not be ruled out. In the study, approximately 160 TCR beta chains were listed as associated with cytomegalovirus. The earlier analysis of approximately 560 of the donors excluded approximately 17 rarely observed V segments, including chromosome 9 orphons, because counts were too low. Broadly in line with IMGT annotations, most TCR beta V segments showed up in productive rearrangements about 90% or about 30% of the time in an earlier analysis of several hundred of the donors. A group of highly shared sequence variants was considered likely to be a technical artifact of the sequencing pipeline. Roughly uniform sequencing depth across donors was assumed in presence/absence analyses, although this assumption may not hold. Most TCR sequences were observed very rarely across donors, whereas some public TCRs were present in many individuals. In both the original and validation cohorts, the classifier was reported to diagnose cytomegalovirus status with high specificity and sensitivity. It was suggested by the authors that the approach could potentially be generalized to other disease states and immunological phenotypes. In this cohort, only TCR beta chains were sequenced, and detectable features were limited by the absence of alpha or paired-chain data.

The cohort consisted of 666 healthy bone marrow donors. Cohort members were all nominally healthy when sampled, although unrecorded immune exposures were likely present. The donor was CMV seropositive and was included in the group of 290 or so seropositive cohort members. Every donor gave a peripheral blood sample, and the peripheral blood mononuclear cells from that sample were used for TCR beta sequencing. The Qiagen DNeasy Blood Extraction Kit was used to extract genomic DNA from the blood cell samples. As concerns this clone: No antigen is known for it. There are no base qualities to consult, and no much larger clone falls within one base.

Library creation used the immunoSEQ multiplex PCR assay. For the multiplex PCR, a mixture combining 60 forward primers for TCR Vbeta segments and 13 reverse primers for TCR Jbeta segments was used. A multiplex PCR assay on genomic DNA amplified the CDR3 region of rearranged TCR beta genes. The amplified TCR beta libraries were sequenced on the Illumina HiSeq System as 87-base-pair reads. The authors' analysis ran thus. A later analysis tallied tens of millions of unique TCR beta chains across the 640 or so repertoires, and about 10 million of those chains were shared by two or more donors. To remove PCR and sequencing errors, raw reads were error-corrected and collapsed into unique sequences using a nearest-neighbor algorithm that merged closely related sequences. V, D and J gene segments were assigned by aligning CDR3 sequences to IMGT reference sequences. For a sequence to be retained, a match of at least six nucleotides to both a V gene segment and a J gene segment was required. Rearrangements were classified as productive when the CDR3 lacked stop codons and remained in frame with V and J, and all other rearrangements were classified as non-productive. CDR3 was defined by IMGT convention, running from the second conserved V-encoded cysteine to the conserved J-encoded phenylalanine. Sequences without an unambiguous match to a single V gene segment were excluded from the earlier analysis of several hundred of the donors. In an earlier analysis of a few hundred of the donors, a V segment was called functional when productive rearrangements were above 56.7%, and segregating when the standard deviation between donors exceeded 5%. To diagnose cytomegalovirus status from the catalog of TCR beta chain sequences, a statistical classification framework was built. V and J gene assignment, in a later analysis, came from comparing TCR nucleotide sequences with IMGT/GENE-DB human TR gene sequences. Using the TCRdist pipeline, a later analysis assigned CDR3 sequences along with most-parsimonious VDJ recombination scenarios. In a later analysis, each TCR beta chain was defined by its CDR3 amino acid sequence together with its V-gene family, and reads without a unique V-gene family were excluded. A later analysis removed roughly 590 highly shared, low-generation-probability nucleotide sequences to deal with suspected cross-contamination and a sequencing artifact. For each public chain, a later analysis derived a clonal expansion index from normalized ranks of inferred template counts within each repertoire. A later analysis computed generation probabilities with a VDJ recombination model fitted to out-of-frame rearrangements, and checked the results against IGoR. A later analysis scored TCR-TCR, TCR-HLA and TCR-CMV co-occurrence with hypergeometric tests, applying a repertoire-size bias correction to TCR pairs. False discovery rates were estimated in a later analysis by permuting HLA or CMV assignments 20 times. A later analysis grouped co-occurring TCRs with DBSCAN, adding TCRdist sequence similarity when clustering within HLA-allele-positive subsets. For co-occurrence clustering, repertoires with fewer than 30,000 or more than 120,000 public chains were excluded, along with about five repertoires with anomalous nucleotide sharing. TCRdb provides this immuneACCESS table in a form limited to in-frame rearrangements. Some clones are lacking; in checked studies, under half of them reflect an unresolved V gene, and why the rest are absent is not known. That table furnishes V, J and clone size, whereas the DNA furnished D and trimming. The sample table records a few hundred thousand clones; about three quarters of these occur just once. The ten biggest clones cover 2.7% of the sample.

The sequenced sample was PBMCs. This TCR was sampled from a woman aged 60-75 years in good health and CMV-seropositive.

The CDR3 region reads CAWSAIWGETNEKLFF. The DNA sequence reads TGTGCCTGGAGTGCGATTTGGGGGGAAACTAATGAAAAACTGTTTTTT. The rearrangement joined TRBV30 to TRBJ1-4; the D region possibly corresponds to TRBD1 (5 bases align). The germline V gene (reference sequence) sets CDR1 to GTSNPN and CDR2 to SVGIG. The germline ends are 13 bases apart after V is trimmed by 1 base and J by 1 base. The CDR3 contains 16 residues, cysteine and phenylalanine counted. The read is trimmed to its CDR3 DNA, 48 bases read in frame from base 1.